Listed below are T cell receptor beta chains from one sample, sequenced in a study of blood T cell repertoires in COVID-19. TCRdb's copy holds only in-frame clones and misses some; the assay was immunoSEQ multiplex PCR. Seen here are about 98,000 clones, roughly nine tenths observed once, and the top ten hold under 13%. The sequenced sample was peripheral blood. These receptors were collected from a man aged 45-60 years with acute or convalescent COVID-19. The CDR3 runs from the conserved cysteine through the conserved F or W. D genes are given only for firm matches. Only part of the rows carry a size: once, few, many, or a class if the clone is expanded.

clone_size j_call d_call v_call cdr3_aa cdr3_nt
. TRBJ1-2 TRBD1 TRBV6-1 CASSDRGAGGLYGYTF TGTGCCAGCAGTGACCGAGGGGCAGGGGGTCTCTATGGCTACACCTTC
. TRBJ2-3 . TRBV24-1 CATSDLGLESTDTQYF TGTGCCACCAGTGATCTCGGACTTGAAAGCACAGATACGCAGTATTTT
. TRBJ1-2 . TRBV5-1 CASSSRGNYGYTF TGCGCCAGCAGCTCGAGAGGGAACTATGGCTACACCTTC
. TRBJ1-1 . TRBV14 CASSPQVIMNTEAFF TGTGCCAGCAGCCCCCAGGTGATCATGAACACTGAAGCTTTCTTT
. TRBJ2-7 . TRBV5-5 CASSLALGSYYEQYF TGTGCCAGCAGCTTGGCCTTAGGGAGCTACTACGAGCAGTACTTC
. TRBJ1-1 . TRBV5-6 CASSLLGQGNTEAFF TGTGCCAGCAGCTTGCTGGGGCAGGGAAACACTGAAGCTTTCTTT
. TRBJ2-2 . TRBV2 CASSVGSSGELFF TGTGCCAGCAGTGTGGGCTCCTCCGGGGAGCTGTTTTTT
few TRBJ2-7 TRBD2 TRBV6-2/TRBV6-3 CASSYAGGLRGEQYF TGTGCCAGCAGTTACGCGGGGGGCCTAAGGGGCGAGCAGTACTTC
. TRBJ2-5 . TRBV7-2 CASSPGGTAQETQYF TGTGCCAGCAGCCCCGGCGGGACAGCACAAGAGACCCAGTACTTC
. TRBJ1-1 TRBD1 TRBV7-3 CASSPKGGLNTEAFF TGTGCCAGCAGCCCTAAAGGGGGCTTGAACACTGAAGCTTTCTTT
. TRBJ1-2 . TRBV6-6 CATNRENYGYTF TGTGCCACCAACAGGGAAAACTATGGCTACACCTTC
. TRBJ1-2 . TRBV12-3/TRBV12-4 CASSTGPLDGYTF TGTGCCAGCAGTACAGGGCCTCTAGATGGCTACACCTTC
. TRBJ2-3 . TRBV18 CASSPPNTDTQYF TGTGCCAGCTCACCTCCTAACACAGATACGCAGTATTTT
. TRBJ1-2 . TRBV20-1 CSASMGALSYGYTF TGCAGTGCTAGTATGGGGGCTCTTAGCTATGGCTACACCTTC
. TRBJ2-3 TRBD2 TRBV3-1/TRBV3-2 CASSQAWRGDTQYF TGTGCCAGCAGCCAAGCATGGCGGGGGGATACGCAGTATTTT